This TCR beta chain is from a study of cytomegalovirus exposure and HLA in healthy donors. The wider study: The approximately 120 validation repertoires used the same platform as the 600 to 750 first-cohort repertoires (as reported by a later analysis).

The trim removed 4 bases at V and 7 bases at J, leaving 7 bases unmatched. This CDR3 spans 14 amino acids. CDR1 and CDR2 from the germline V gene are MNHEY and SVGAGI. Libraries were prepared by immunoSEQ multiplex PCR; TCRdb keeps only in-frame clonotypes and omits some of them. The sample holds about 150,000 clones, 70% to 85% seen once. The source of this sequence is a young man in good health and CMV-seropositive. The genes are TRBV6-5 and TRBJ1-5; 7 nucleotides agree with TRBD1. The sequenced material came from PBMCs. This CDR3 reads CASSSTGLGQPQHF. The CDR3 DNA sequence: TGTGCCAGCAGTTCGACAGGGTTAGGACAGCCCCAGCATTTT.